This is a list of T cell receptor beta chains from one sample in a study of CD8 T cells in Susac syndrome. Using its own MiXCR run on the immunoSEQ multiplex PCR reads, TCRdb lists one record per CDR3 protein. The table shows 160,000 or so distinct CDR3 sequences, with approximately 95% occurring only once. The sample was CD8+ T cells from PBMCs. These receptors were obtained from a human donor with multiple sclerosis. Both conserved end residues are part of each CDR3. A D gene is named only where the DNA matches it firmly. Size values are once, few and many counts, or a class for expanded clones, and some rows have none.

TRBJ2-1 NA TRBD2 TRBV24-1 TGTGCCACCAGTGACCCTACACCACGGGAGGGCCACAATGAGCAGTTCTTC CATSDPTPREGHNEQFF
TRBJ2-1 NA TRBD1 TRBV25-1 TGTGCCAGCGTAACTTCCCCGGGACAGGGGGCCAATGAGCAGTTCTTC CASVTSPGQGANEQFF
TRBJ1-2 NA NA TRBV9 TGTGCCAGCAGCGTAGGAGGGGGAATCTATGGCTACACCTTC CASSVGGGIYGYTF
TRBJ2-1 NA TRBD2 TRBV4-2 TGTGCCAGCAGCCAAGAGGGGACTAGCCCGTCTAATGAGCAGTTCTTC CASSQEGTSPSNEQFF
TRBJ2-1 NA TRBD2 TRBV12-5 TGTGCTAGTGGCCCCCCAACAGCGGGAAGTGAGCAGTTCTTC CASGPPTAGSEQFF
TRBJ1-2 NA NA TRBV11-2 TGTGCCAGCAGCCATTACGACAGAGACTATGGCTACACCTTC CASSHYDRDYGYTF
TRBJ2-3 NA NA TRBV19 TGTGCCAGTAGTCACCGGGACATGACAGATACGCAGTATTTT CASSHRDMTDTQYF
TRBJ2-7 NA TRBD2 TRBV7-9 TGTGCCAGCAGCTCCGGGACTAGCAGAACCTACGAGCAGTACTTC CASSSGTSRTYEQYF
TRBJ2-7 NA NA TRBV3-1 TGTGCCAGCAGCCAAGGGCCGCTCTACGAGCAGTACTTC CASSQGPLYEQYF
TRBJ2-7 NA TRBD2 TRBV7-9 TGTGCCAGCAGCCGCAGACTAGCGGGCTCCTCCTACGAGCAGTACTTC CASSRRLAGSSYEQYF
TRBJ2-7 NA TRBD2 TRBV29-1 TGCAGCGTTGAAGTGACACGTGGGGGGGTCTCCTACGAGCAGTACTTC CSVEVTRGGVSYEQYF
TRBJ1-2 NA NA TRBV9 TGTGCCAGCAGCGGAGGGGGGACTAACTATGGCTACACCTTC CASSGGGTNYGYTF
TRBJ2-7 NA TRBD2 TRBV3-1 TGTGCCAGCAGCAAGATAGCGGGTACCTACGAGCAGTACTTC CASSKIAGTYEQYF
TRBJ2-7 NA NA TRBV28 TGTGCCAGCACCATTATCGGGGACAACTACGAGCAGTACTTC CASTIIGDNYEQYF
TRBJ2-5 once TRBD2 TRBV9 TGTGCCAGCAGCGTAGTGGGCGGGGGGGCCCAAGAGACCCAGTACTTC CASSVVGGGAQETQYF
TRBJ1-5 NA NA TRBV9 TGTGCCCCCCAGGGAAGTATGTGCCAGCCCCAGCATTTT CAPQGSMCQPQHF
TRBJ2-7 NA NA TRBV29-1 TGCAGCGCCCTCCTGGGAGCAGGGCCCCACGAGCAGTACTTC CSALLGAGPHEQYF
TRBJ1-2 NA TRBD1 TRBV20-1 TGCAGTGCTAGAGATTGGGACAGGGCAGGCGGCTACACCTTC CSARDWDRAGGYTF
TRBJ1-6 NA TRBD1 TRBV19 TGTGCCAGTAGTACCGACAGGGATAATTCACCCCTCCACTTT CASSTDRDNSPLHF
TRBJ2-7 NA NA TRBV19 TGTGCCAGTAGCACCGGGACCACGGCCTTCGAGCAGTACTTC CASSTGTTAFEQYF
TRBJ2-7 NA NA TRBV6-6 TGTGCCAGCAGTGACACAGGGTCCCAATCCCCATACGAGCAGTACTTC CASSDTGSQSPYEQYF
TRBJ2-3 NA TRBD1 TRBV7-8 TGTGCCAGCAGCTTATTCGGGACAGGGGGCTTAGATACGCAGTATTTT CASSLFGTGGLDTQYF
TRBJ1-2 NA TRBD1 TRBV30 TGTGCCTGGAGATACAGGGGGCAAGGCTATGGCTACACCTTC CAWRYRGQGYGYTF
TRBJ1-2 NA NA TRBV16 TGTGCCAGCATTAAGGGAAACTATGGCTACACCTTC CASIKGNYGYTF
TRBJ2-1 NA TRBD2 TRBV7-9 TGTGCCAGCAGCTCTCCCCCGGGACTAGCACGGGGGAATGAGCAGTTCTTC CASSSPPGLARGNEQFF
TRBJ2-7 NA TRBD1 TRBV2 TGTGCCAGCAGTGAGGGCTTGGTGGGGACAGCCCTTTACGAGCAGTACTTC CASSEGLVGTALYEQYF
TRBJ1-2 NA NA TRBV27 TGTGCCAGCAGTTTAGAGGCAGGCGAGCATGGCTACACCTTC CASSLEAGEHGYTF
TRBJ2-1 once TRBD2 TRBV5-1 TGCGCCAGCAGCTTCGACCTAGCGGGGGACAATGAGCAGTTCTTC CASSFDLAGDNEQFF
TRBJ2-1 NA NA TRBV7-9 TGTGCCAGCAGCTTAGTAGACCCCCTGGGAGAGCAGTTCTTC CASSLVDPLGEQFF
TRBJ1-1 NA TRBD1 TRBV7-9 TGTGCCAGCAGCCCACCGGGACAGGGACTGAACACTGAAGCTTTCTTT CASSPPGQGLNTEAFF
TRBJ2-1 once NA TRBV12-3/TRBV12-4 TGTGCCAGCAGCATCCAAATAATGCATGAGCAGTTCTTC CASSIQIMHEQFF
TRBJ2-5 NA TRBD2 TRBV29-1 TGCAGCGTCGGGACTAGCGGGATCGAGACCCAGTACTTC CSVGTSGIETQYF
TRBJ1-5 NA NA TRBV20-1 TGCAGTGCAGGTACAGGCAATCAGCCCCAGCATTTT CSAGTGNQPQHF
TRBJ2-5 NA NA TRBV12-3/TRBV12-4 TGTGCCAGCAGCTCAGAAGCTCAGATAGAGACCCAGTACTTC CASSSEAQIETQYF
TRBJ2-6 NA TRBD2 TRBV5-4 TGTGCCAGCAGCTTGGCCGATGGGACTAGCGGGAGTACTGGGGCCAACGTCCTGACTTTC CASSLADGTSGSTGANVLTF
TRBJ2-3 NA NA TRBV3-1 TGTGCCAGCAGCCCTAGCCTCACAGATACGCAGTATTTT CASSPSLTDTQYF
TRBJ2-1 NA NA TRBV11-1 TGTGCCAGCAGCCCGCAGAGCCTAGACAATGAGCAGTTCTTC CASSPQSLDNEQFF
TRBJ2-5 NA NA TRBV7-9 TGTGCCAGCAGCTGGCCTGGGGAGACCCAGTACTTC CASSWPGETQYF
TRBJ2-7 few NA TRBV4-1 TGCGCCAGCAGCCAAGTTGCAGCATCATACGAGCAGTACTTC CASSQVAASYEQYF
TRBJ2-1 once NA TRBV24-1 TGTGCCACCAGTGGTGCGGAATACAATGAGCAGTTCTTC CATSGAEYNEQFF
TRBJ2-7 NA NA TRBV20-1 TGCAGTGCCCTCCCCGCTACTTCCTACGAGCAGTACTTC CSALPATSYEQYF
TRBJ2-7 NA NA TRBV20-1 TGCAGTGCATACAGGGTTGGGGGAATCTACGAGCAGTACTTC CSAYRVGGIYEQYF
TRBJ2-1 NA NA TRBV20-1 TGCAGTGCTAGAGAGGTCAGAGGATACCCAGGGAATGAGCAGTTCTTC CSAREVRGYPGNEQFF
TRBJ1-2 NA TRBD1 TRBV29-1 TGCAGCGTTGATACCCGGGACAGGGAAGCCTATGGCTACACCTTC CSVDTRDREAYGYTF
TRBJ2-1 NA TRBD2 TRBV20-1 TGCAGTGCTAGAGGTTTCGAGCGGGGGGTGGGTGAGCAGTTCTTC CSARGFERGVGEQFF
TRBJ2-3 NA NA TRBV5-1 TGCGCCAGCAGTTACGTCCTTTCCTTCACAGATACGCAGTATTTT CASSYVLSFTDTQYF